This T cell receptor (beta chain) is from a study of T cell repertoires in cytomegalovirus infection. Study-wide background: Well-studied HLA-B-restricted epitopes and recently identified HLA-C-restricted epitopes of CMV were both used in the study.

TCRdb itself ran the reads through MiXCR, one entry per CDR3 protein. The repertoire holds about 83,000 distinct CDR3 sequences, with 25% to 30% as singletons. Whole-study results and caveats: The response measured ex vivo was dominated by TCR beta clonotypes (HLA-C-restricted and CMV-specific). The cumulative frequency of public TCR beta families distinguished individuals who carried CMV together with the relevant HLA.

This clonotype was seen at least ten times. The antigen remains unidentified. Sequencing used CD8+ T cells from cultured PBMCs, obtained from culture after CMV antigen stimulation. The clonotype was recovered from a human donor in good health (CMV status not recorded). Some clones in this sample may be carry-over from other donors' samples.

The CDR3 DNA is TGTGCCAGCAGCTTAGCGGGCGGGGCTGGTGAAGCTTTCTTT. Protein: CASSLAGGAGEAFF. This chain connects TRBV11-2 to TRBJ1-1; a possible D gene is TRBD1 (5 bases). Germline V gives CDR1 SGHAT, CDR2 FQNNGV. This CDR3 region has 14 residues. V gave up 1 base and J gave up 7 bases, with 13 bases separating them.